These 9 T cell receptor beta chains were all obtained from the same sample, sequenced in a study of cytomegalovirus exposure and HLA in healthy donors. Libraries were prepared by immunoSEQ multiplex PCR; TCRdb keeps only in-frame clonotypes and omits some of them. Of 120,000 or so clones in the sample, 85% to 90% were seen once. The material sequenced was PBMCs. Receptor source: a woman aged 30 to 39 in good health and CMV-seropositive.

The chain employs TRBV5-1 and TRBJ2-7, with 11 bases lining up with TRBD2. J gave up 2 bases and V 3 bases, and 4 bases lay outside the gene matches. CDR1 SGHRS and CDR2 YFSETQ come from the germline V gene. The CDR3 is made up of 15 amino acids. The CDR3 loop is CASSSTSGSPYEQYF. CDR3 sequence (DNA): TGCGCCAGCAGCTCAACTAGCGGGAGCCCCTACGAGCAGTACTTC.

This chain connects TRBV19 to TRBJ2-7; 7 positions match TRBD2. The length of the CDR3 is 14 residues. The trim removed 1 base at V and 3 bases at J, leaving 3 bases unmatched. Germline V gene lookup returns CDR1 LNHDA and CDR2 SQIVND (reference sequence). The CDR3, as DNA: TGTGCCAGTAGTATAGCGGGGGGTGACTACGAGCAGTACTTC. Its protein product is CASSIAGGDYEQYF.

The chain joins TRBV10-3 to TRBJ2-3; D may be TRBD1 (6 bases). The CDR3 has 14 amino acids. Germline loops: CDR1 ENHRY, CDR2 SYGVKD. Trimming cost V 6 bases and J 0 bases, with 10 bases left between them. CDR3 amino acids: CAISGQQSTDTQYF. The CDR3 DNA follows: TGTGCCATCAGCGGACAGCAAAGCACAGATACGCAGTATTTT.

This chain uses TRBV5-6 with TRBJ2-3, with 9 bases aligning to TRBD1. CDR1 is SGHDT and CDR2 is YYEEEE in the germline V gene. V shed 4 bases, J shed 3 bases, and the junction held 9 bases outside the gene matches. CDR3 length equals 16 residues. DNA of the CDR3: TGTGCCAGCAGCACCTTCCGGGACAGGGTGACAGATACGCAGTATTTT. Its protein is CASSTFRDRVTDTQYF. Combining the CDR3 with reference TRBV5-6 and TRBJ2-3 gives the whole variable domain DAGVTQSPTHLIKTRGQQVTLRCSPKSGHDTVSWYQQALGQGPQFIFQYYEEEERQRGNFPDRFSGHQFPNYSSELNVNALLLGDSALYLCASSTFRDRVTDTQYFGPGTRLTVL.

The DNA of the CDR3 is TGTGCCAGCAGCGGGGGACAGGGCCGCTCCTACGAGCAGTACTTC. Encoded protein: CASSGGQGRSYEQYF. V usage is TRBV9 and J usage is TRBJ2-7; 9 nucleotides align to TRBD1. The CDR3 contains 15 residues. With 3 bases clipped from V and 0 bases from J, the junction kept 4 bases outside the gene matches. Germline CDR1 is SGDLS and CDR2 is YYNGEE.

V and J are TRBV5-6 and TRBJ2-1; a possible D gene is TRBD1 (5 bases). Germline CDR1 is SGHDT and CDR2 is YYEEEE. V dropped 2 bases and J dropped 5 bases, with 20 bases sitting between them. This CDR3 spans 17 amino acids. CDR3 amino acids: CASSFPRVVGIHNEQFF. The CDR3 nucleotides are TGTGCCAGCAGCTTCCCCAGGGTCGTAGGGATCCACAATGAGCAGTTCTTC.

The chain couples TRBV25-1 to TRBJ2-3, with 9 bases that match TRBD2. This CDR3 has 16 amino acids. Trimming at V came to 2 bases and at J to 4 bases, leaving 7 bases not matched to a gene. Germline CDR1 reads MGHDK; CDR2 reads SYGVNS. The CDR3 reads CASSEGVAGVADTQYF. CDR3 bases: TGTGCCAGCAGTGAAGGGGTAGCGGGAGTTGCAGATACGCAGTATTTT.

The rearrangement links TRBV2 to TRBJ2-7, with a possible D match to TRBD2 (5 bases). V was shortened by 6 bases and J by 0 bases, with 12 bases between the two germline ends. The CDR3 is 14 residues long. Germline-derived CDR1 and CDR2 are SNHLY and FYNNEI. CDR3 amino acids: CASRYGGSSYEQYF. The CDR3 DNA reads as TGTGCCAGCAGGTATGGTGGGAGCTCCTACGAGCAGTACTTC. Supplemented by reference TRBV2 and TRBJ2-7, the full variable domain reads EPEVTQTPSHQVTQMGQEVILRCVPISNHLYFYWYRQILGQKVEFLVSFYNNEISEKSEIFDDQFSVERPDGSNFTLKIRSTKLEDSAMYFCASRYGGSSYEQYFGPGTRLTVT.

This clone has a single count. The chain carries TRBV7-6 and TRBJ2-5; TRBD2 aligns across 8 bases. Trimming at V came to 3 bases and at J to 2 bases, leaving 2 bases not matched to a gene. From germline, CDR1 is SGHVS and CDR2 FNYEAQ. The CDR3 extends over 14 amino acids. DNA of the CDR3: TGTGCCAGCAGCTTGACGGGGGGGCAAGAGACCCAGTACTTC. Amino acids: CASSLTGGQETQYF.